The clone carrying this T cell receptor (beta chain) was seen many times. No antigen is known for it. The data originate from a study of post-analysis software for immune sequencing data. Study information: In terms of disease course, relapsing-remitting, secondary progressive and progressive-relapsing multiple sclerosis were included. Study findings and constraints: With TRBV5-6, TRBV5-1 and TRBV20-1 included, about five TRBV segments were more frequent in patients than in controls. By F measure, strong co-clustering occurred among samples prepared in the same batch. Versus controls, multiple sclerosis patients showed significantly lower diversity (normalized Chao1).

Every TCR beta cDNA library bore unique molecular identifiers. Yield was roughly 0.5 million cDNA molecules from roughly 0.93 to 9.6 million T cells. TCRdb recomputed calls from the PCR reads with MiXCR, one row per CDR3 protein. The sample has 450,000 or so distinct CDR3 sequences, 40% to 55% seen once; the top ten hold around 10%. This CDR3 region has 12 residues. Trimming removed 9 bases from V and 5 bases from J; junction bases left unmatched: 6. Sequencing was carried out using blood. The sequence derives from a girl aged 5-17 years with multiple sclerosis. The rearrangement uses TRBV12-3 or TRBV12-4 and TRBJ2-5; 7 nucleotides agree with TRBD1. The CDR3 protein is CASSRGLETQYF. CDR3 bases: TGTGCCAGTAGCAGGGGGTTGGAGACCCAGTACTTC.